This T cell receptor beta chain was profiled in a study of T cell changes during pregnancy in multiple sclerosis. For this clone: The identical CDR3 is also encoded by other nucleotide sequences in the sample.

V lost 2 bases to trimming and J lost 0 bases, with 11 bases between them. Germline V gene lookup returns CDR1 MNHEY and CDR2 SVGAGI. This CDR3 spans 16 amino acids. The repertoire was sequenced with immunoSEQ multiplex PCR; TCRdb's copy has only in-frame clones and lacks some. The sample lists roughly 100,000 clones, less than 95% seen once, with 1.6% in the top ten. The sequence derives from a female donor with multiple sclerosis, enrolled in a pregnancy study. This specimen consisted of peripheral blood, obtained before pregnancy. The chain joins TRBV6-5 to TRBJ1-5; no clear D gene. CDR3 bases: TGTGCCAGCAGTTACGGAGGGAGGTATAGCAATCAGCCCCAGCATTTT. It translates to CASSYGGRYSNQPQHF.